The 27 T cell receptor beta chains reported below all come from one sample, sequenced in a study of CXCR3-negative and CXCR3-positive naive CD8 T cells. Study-level results: TRB CDR3s of CXCR3-positive naive cells were more hydrophobic than those of CXCR3-negative naive cells.

Researchers prepared the TRB cDNA libraries using 5' RACE with UMI labels. TCRdb reprocessed the 5' RACE reads and stores each CDR3 protein as one record, lacking DNA. The ten top clones account for approximately 0.28%, within a sample of 130,000 to 150,000 distinct CDR3 sequences. For these receptors, no antigen is known. The sequenced sample consisted of naive CXCR3+ CD8+ T cells from blood. Subset defined: CD45RO-CCR7+CD27+CD95- naive CD8+ T cells expressing CXCR3 (TNR3+). The receptors come from a human donor in good health. Some clones in this sample may be carry-over from other donors' samples.

The chain recombines TRBV18 with TRBJ2-7; TCRdb indicates TRBD1, and absent DNA this call remains unverified. The germline V gene encodes CDR1 KGHSH and CDR2 LQKENI. The length of the CDR3 is 16 residues. The CDR3 loop reads CASSPTPGQGSYEQYF. Complete variable domain (other parts from reference TRBV18 and TRBJ2-7): NAGVMQNPRHLVRRRGQEARLRCSPMKGHSHVYWYRQLPEEGLKFMVYLQKENIIDESGMPKERFSAEFPKEGPSILRIQQVVRGDSAAYFCASSPTPGQGSYEQYFGPGTRLTVT.

CDR3 residues: CASSLLRGGVETQYF. The chain employs TRBV12-3 or TRBV12-4 and TRBJ2-5; TCRdb gives TRBD1 as the D gene, but with no DNA this cannot be confirmed. This CDR3 region has 15 residues.

CDR3: CASSEATGVNEQFF. The J gene is TRBJ2-1, the V gene TRBV2; the D gene TCRdb calls, TRBD1, cannot be checked with no DNA. Germline lookup yields CDR1 SNHLY and CDR2 FYNNEI. This CDR3 has 14 residues. Complete variable domain (other parts from reference TRBV2 and TRBJ2-1): EPEVTQTPSHQVTQMGQEVILRCVPISNHLYFYWYRQILGQKVEFLVSFYNNEISEKSEIFDDQFSVERPDGSNFTLKIRSTKLEDSAMYFCASSEATGVNEQFFGPGTRLTVL.

The rearrangement links TRBV21-1 to TRBJ1-1. TRBV21-1 is an annotated pseudogene. This CDR3 is 14 amino acids long. The CDR3 loop reads CASSKDVLNTEAFF.

The chain recombines TRBV27 with TRBJ2-7; TCRdb calls TRBD2, which cannot be checked without DNA. CDR1 MNHEY and CDR2 SMNVEV come from the germline V gene (reference sequence). The CDR3 loop spans 15 amino acids. CDR3: CASSLGSGGSDEQYF.

The V call is TRBV29-1, the J call TRBJ2-3; TCRdb's D call of TRBD1 is untestable without DNA. Germline assignment: CDR1 SQVTM and CDR2 ANQGSEA. The CDR3 is 16 residues long. CDR3 loop: CSVVLSTGLGPDTQYF.

The J gene is TRBJ2-3, the V gene TRBV5-1. The CDR3 totals 13 residues. Germline CDR1 is SGHRS and CDR2 is YFSETQ. CDR3 residues: CASSLARTDTQYF.

The chain combines TRBV2 with TRBJ2-2; TCRdb reports TRBD2, a call that lacks DNA to check it against. The CDR3 totals 13 residues. Looked up from germline, CDR1 is SNHLY and CDR2 is FYNNEI. The CDR3 sequence: CASTYGRAGELFF.

V usage is TRBV28 and J usage is TRBJ2-3; as DNA is missing, the TRBD2 call by TCRdb cannot be tested. CDR3 length equals 15 residues. CDR1 is MDHEN, CDR2 SYDVKM, per germline. CDR3 in amino acids: CASTLGTSGTDTQYF.

The rearrangement links TRBV6-5 to TRBJ2-5; checking the TCRdb D call of TRBD2 is not possible without DNA. The length of the CDR3 is 15 residues. Germline CDR1 MNHEY, CDR2 SVGAGI. The chain's CDR3 is CASSYSLSGQETQYF.

V is TRBV6-2 or TRBV6-3 and J is TRBJ2-1; the D call from TCRdb, TRBD2, cannot be confirmed without DNA. This CDR3 comprises 14 residues. Germline V lookup: CDR1 MNHEY, CDR2 SVGEGT. The CDR3 reads CASSFRLDVDEQFF.

The V and J genes are TRBV29-1 and TRBJ2-1; TCRdb indicates TRBD2, and absent DNA this call remains unverified. Germline V gene lookup returns CDR1 SQVTM and CDR2 ANQGSEA. This CDR3 spans 15 amino acids. The CDR3 loop reads CSVGGLTYKRNEQFF.

The rearrangement links TRBV9 to TRBJ2-7. Germline V gene data show CDR1 as SGDLS and CDR2 as YYNGEE. The CDR3 contains 13 residues. The CDR3 here is CASSPTLAHEQYF.

The chain recombines TRBV30 with TRBJ2-1. The CDR3 consists of 12 residues. Looked up from germline, CDR1 is GTSNPN and CDR2 is SVGIG (reference sequence). Here the CDR3 reads CAWSVLAAEQFF.

The chain is built from TRBV19 and TRBJ1-1. The germline gives CDR1 LNHDA, CDR2 SQIVND (reference sequence). CDR3 length equals 12 residues. The CDR3 spells CASSPPNTEAFF.

The J gene is TRBJ2-7, the V gene TRBV3-1; TCRdb's assignment of TRBD1 cannot be checked, as there is no DNA. This CDR3 spans 15 amino acids. CDR1 LGHDT and CDR2 YNNKEL come from the germline V gene (reference sequence). Here the CDR3 reads CASSQEERGPYEQYF.

The J gene is TRBJ2-2, the V gene TRBV29-1; absent DNA, TCRdb's TRBD1 call cannot be checked. This CDR3 contains 14 residues. The germline gives CDR1 SQVTM, CDR2 ANQGSEA. The CDR3 sequence: CSVVGRGNTGELFF.

The V gene is TRBV27, the J gene TRBJ1-5. The germline CDR1 and CDR2 sequences are MNHEY and SMNVEV (reference sequence). The CDR3 loop spans 17 amino acids. CDR3 region: CASSLWGGQYSNQPQHF.

The V gene is TRBV7-9, the J gene TRBJ1-3; TCRdb's assignment of TRBD1 cannot be checked, as there is no DNA. The CDR3 extends over 15 amino acids. Per the germline V gene, CDR1 is SEHNR and CDR2 is FQNEAQ (reference sequence). CDR3 region: CASSPRQAGGNTIYF.

The J gene is TRBJ2-3, the V gene TRBV29-1. The CDR3 length is 13 residues. The germline gives CDR1 SQVTM, CDR2 ANQGSEA. The chain's CDR3 is CSVDTDLGDTQYF.

V usage is TRBV6-2 or TRBV6-3 and J usage is TRBJ2-5; the TCRdb D gene call, TRBD2, has no DNA to confirm it. CDR1 is MNHEY and CDR2 is SVGEGT in the germline V gene. The CDR3 is 14 amino acids. CDR3: CASSYQDYRETQYF.

This sequence joins TRBV20-1 and TRBJ2-1. The CDR3 contains 14 residues. In germline, CDR1 is DFQATT, CDR2 SNEGSKA (reference sequence). CDR3 in amino acids: CSASGVSSYNEQFF.

V and J are TRBV7-9 and TRBJ1-1. The CDR3 extends over 13 amino acids. Germline V gives CDR1 SEHNR, CDR2 FQNEAQ (reference sequence). This CDR3 reads CASSLSQNTEAFF.

CDR3 region: CASSQYLREGRNEQFF. The chain has TRBV4-3 and TRBJ2-1; the D call from TCRdb, TRBD2, cannot be confirmed without DNA. The CDR3 is 16 residues long. Per germline, CDR1 LGHNA and CDR2 YSLEER.

This chain joins TRBV7-7 and TRBJ2-2. This CDR3 comprises 13 residues. Germline values: CDR1 SSHAT, CDR2 FNYEAQ (reference sequence). This CDR3 is CASSMTNTGELFF. The whole variable domain, remainder taken from reference TRBV7-7 and TRBJ2-2, is GAGVSQSPRYKVTKRGQDVTLRCDPISSHATLYWYQQALGQGPEFLTYFNYEAQPDKSGLPSDRFSAERPEGSISTLTIQRTEQRDSAMYRCASSMTNTGELFFGEGSRLTVL.

V usage is TRBV29-1 and J usage is TRBJ2-7; absent DNA, TCRdb's TRBD1 call cannot be checked. Germline lookup yields CDR1 SQVTM and CDR2 ANQGSEA. The CDR3 is 16 residues long. CDR3 residues: CSVETTRLDSVYEQYF.

CDR3 sequence reads: CASSLGLETQYF. The genes are TRBV28 and TRBJ2-5. In germline, CDR1 is MDHEN, CDR2 SYDVKM. The CDR3 length is 12 residues. The whole variable domain, filled in from reference TRBV28 and TRBJ2-5, reads DVKVTQSSRYLVKRTGEKVFLECVQDMDHENMFWYRQDPGLGLRLIYFSYDVKMKEKGDIPEGYSVSREKKERFSLILESASTNQTSMYLCASSLGLETQYFGPGTRLLVL.